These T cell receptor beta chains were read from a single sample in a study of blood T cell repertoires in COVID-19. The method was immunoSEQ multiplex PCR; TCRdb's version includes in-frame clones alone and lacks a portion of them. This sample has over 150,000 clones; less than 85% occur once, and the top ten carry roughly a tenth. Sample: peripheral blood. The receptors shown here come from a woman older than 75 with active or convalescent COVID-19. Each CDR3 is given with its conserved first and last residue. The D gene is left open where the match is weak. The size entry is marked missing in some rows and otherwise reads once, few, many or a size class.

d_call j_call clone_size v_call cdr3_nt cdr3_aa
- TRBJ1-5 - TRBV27 TGTGCCAGCAGAAATCTCAGGGGTCCTAGCAATCAGCCCCAGCATTTT CASRNLRGPSNQPQHF
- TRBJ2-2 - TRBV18 TGTGCCAGCTCACAGGGGCCAGACGGGGAGCTGTTTTTT CASSQGPDGELFF
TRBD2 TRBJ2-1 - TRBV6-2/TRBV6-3 TGTGCCAGCAGTTCCATGGGGACTAGCGGGGCCAATGAGCAGTTCTTC CASSSMGTSGANEQFF
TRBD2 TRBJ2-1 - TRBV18 TGTGCCAGCTCACCACCTCCCGGGAGGGCCGGGGAGCAGTTCTTC CASSPPPGRAGEQFF
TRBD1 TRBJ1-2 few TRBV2 TGTGCCAGCAGGGGGGACAGCTTAAACTATGGCTACACCTTC CASRGDSLNYGYTF
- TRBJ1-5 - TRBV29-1 TGCAGCGTAAGGGACTCCAATCAGCCCCAGCATTTT CSVRDSNQPQHF
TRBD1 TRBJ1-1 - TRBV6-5 TGTGCCAGCAGTTATTATAAGACAGGGAGAGGCACTGAAGCTTTCTTT CASSYYKTGRGTEAFF
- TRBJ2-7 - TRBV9 TGTGCCAGCAGCGTAGAGGGGGGGACAGGTACCTACGAGCAGTACTTC CASSVEGGTGTYEQYF
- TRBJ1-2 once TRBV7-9 TGTGCCAGCACCCCGGAGGCCCAGAACTATGGCTACACCTTC CASTPEAQNYGYTF
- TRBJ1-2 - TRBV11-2 TGTGCCAGCAGCTTAGATCTTGCGGCAGCCCGCTATGGCTACACCTTC CASSLDLAAARYGYTF
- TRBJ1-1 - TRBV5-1 TGCGCCAGCAGCTTGGTCGCGGGGGCAGGGCCGAACACTGAAGCTTTCTTT CASSLVAGAGPNTEAFF
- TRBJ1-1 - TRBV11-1 TGTGCCAGCAGCATTTGGGGTCGGGGCACTGAAGCTTTCTTT CASSIWGRGTEAFF
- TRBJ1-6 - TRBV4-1 TGCGCCAGCAGCCAAGTCCAGGATTCACCCCTCCACTTT CASSQVQDSPLHF
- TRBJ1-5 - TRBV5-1 TGCGCCAGCAGCTTGGTCGGGGGAGATCAGCCCCAGCATTTT CASSLVGGDQPQHF